These 25 T cell receptor beta chains were all obtained from the same sample, sequenced in a study of response to subunit inactivated influenza vaccine. Via MiXCR, TCRdb re-called the RT-PCR reads, giving one row per CDR3 protein. Here the sample spans fewer than 600,000 distinct CDR3 sequences, 7.2% being singletons. Sequenced here: PBMCs from blood, sampled roughly 24 months after vaccination. The source is a man aged 50 to 75 who received an inactivated influenza vaccine.

The chain combines TRBV7-3 with TRBJ2-3, with 7 bases fitting TRBD2. The germline gives CDR1 SGHTA, CDR2 FQGTGA. This CDR3 contains 15 residues. J was trimmed by 1 base and V by 5 bases; bases with no gene match: 6. CDR3 in DNA: TGTGCCAGCAGCCACGGCGGGAGCCGCACAGATACGCAGTATTTT. Its translation is CASSHGGSRTDTQYF. Combining the CDR3 with reference TRBV7-3 and TRBJ2-3 gives the whole variable domain GAGVSQTPSNKVTEKGKYVELRCDPISGHTALYWYRQSLGQGPEFLIYFQGTGAADDSGLPNDRFFAVRPEGSVSTLKIQRTERGDSAVYLCASSHGGSRTDTQYFGPGTRLTVL.

This clonotype was seen repeatedly, ten times or more. This chain uses TRBV6-2 or TRBV6-3 with TRBJ1-1; tentative D call: TRBD1 (6 bases). With 5 bases removed from V and 5 bases from J, the gap between germline ends came to 18 bases. CDR1 is MNHEY, CDR2 SVGEGT, per germline. The CDR3 totals 15 residues. CDR3 bases: TGTGCCAGCAGTAGAAGCCGGGACACCCCGACTGAAGCTTTCTTT. Amino acid sequence: CASSRSRDTPTEAFF.

This clonotype occurred a few times. This chain connects TRBV18 to TRBJ2-7; 7 bases match TRBD1. The ends lost 3 bases at V and 3 bases at J; junction bases unmatched: 5. This CDR3 has 14 amino acids. Germline V gene sequence: CDR1 KGHSH, CDR2 LQKENI. The DNA for the CDR3 is TGTGCCAGCTCACCGGAGAGACAGGGCTACGAGCAGTACTTC. Amino acid sequence: CASSPERQGYEQYF. Full variable domain (remainder filled in from reference TRBV18 and TRBJ2-7): NAGVMQNPRHLVRRRGQEARLRCSPMKGHSHVYWYRQLPEEGLKFMVYLQKENIIDESGMPKERFSAEFPKEGPSILRIQQVVRGDSAAYFCASSPERQGYEQYFGPGTRLTVT.

This clonotype was observed a handful of times. This chain joins TRBV12-3 or TRBV12-4 and TRBJ2-7; 13 bases agree with TRBD2. This CDR3 contains 15 residues. V lost 4 bases, J lost 0 bases, and 0 bases stayed unmatched. The CDR3 reads CASSWTSGGSYEQYF. CDR3 nucleotide sequence: TGTGCCAGCAGTTGGACTAGCGGGGGCTCCTACGAGCAGTACTTC.

V gene TRBV29-1 combines with J gene TRBJ2-5; 9 bases align to TRBD2. V lost 7 bases, J lost 3 bases, and 9 bases stayed unmatched. CDR1 and CDR2 from the germline V gene are SQVTM and ANQGSEA. This CDR3 is built from 14 residues. CDR3 in amino acids: CSAAPGTSKETQYF. DNA of the CDR3: TGCAGCGCCGCCCCCGGGACTAGCAAAGAGACCCAGTACTTC.

The genes are TRBV9 and TRBJ1-1; D is perhaps TRBD1 (5 bases). This CDR3 contains 13 residues. The V end was cut by 2 bases, the J end by 9 bases, with 14 bases between. CDR1 SGDLS and CDR2 YYNGEE come from the germline V gene. CDR3 amino acids: CASSVGSQGKAFF. Written as DNA, the CDR3 is TGTGCCAGCAGCGTCGGGTCCCAGGGTAAAGCTTTCTTT.

The chain recombines TRBV12-3 or TRBV12-4 with TRBJ2-1; no clear D. This CDR3 comprises 12 residues. The V and J ends lost 3 bases and 8 bases respectively, with 8 bases between them. The CDR3 DNA reads as TGTGCCAGCAGTTTGAGCACCCATGAGCAGTTCTTC. Its translation is CASSLSTHEQFF.

There are a few counts of this clonotype. V usage is TRBV2 and J usage is TRBJ2-1; 10 nucleotides agree with TRBD1. From germline, CDR1 is SNHLY and CDR2 FYNNEI. The trim removed 11 bases at V and 9 bases at J, leaving 7 bases unmatched. The CDR3 consists of 12 residues. The CDR3 loop is CAGGQGLTEQFF. CDR3 nucleotide sequence: TGTGCCGGGGGACAGGGGTTGACTGAGCAGTTCTTC.

This clonotype has more than one count but fewer than ten. V is TRBV20-1 and J is TRBJ2-5, with unresolved D. Trimming removed 4 bases at V and 4 bases at J, with 4 bases between. Germline V gives CDR1 DFQATT, CDR2 SNEGSKA (reference sequence). The CDR3 has 10 residues. The CDR3 DNA reads TGCAGTGCTATCAGAGAGACCCAGTACTTC. Protein: CSAIRETQYF.

Many counts were recorded for this clonotype. The genes are TRBV6-5 and TRBJ1-4, with D possibly matching TRBD1 (6 bases). V lost 0 bases and J lost 6, with 11 bases in between. The germline CDR1 and CDR2 sequences are MNHEY and SVGAGI. The CDR3 is made up of 15 amino acids. The DNA for the CDR3 is TGTGCCAGCAGTTACTCCACAGGGCGGGATGAAAAACTGTTTTTT. Translated: CASSYSTGRDEKLFF.

The chain combines TRBV4-2 with TRBJ2-1, with unresolved D. The V end was cut by 0 bases, the J end by 0 bases, with 9 bases between. Germline assignment: CDR1 LGHNA and CDR2 YNFKEQ. This CDR3 spans 16 amino acids. The CDR3 here is CASSQDQASSYNEQFF. CDR3 DNA sequence: TGTGCCAGCAGCCAAGATCAAGCGTCCTCCTACAATGAGCAGTTCTTC.

In its sample, this clonotype was seen a few times. A much more abundant neighbour one base away suggests this may be a read error. The rearrangement links TRBV11-2 to TRBJ2-7, with D possibly being TRBD1 (6 bases). The V end lost 6 bases, the J end lost 0 bases, and 12 bases lay between the germline ends. The CDR3 extends over 14 amino acids. CDR1 and CDR2 (germline): SGHAT, FQNNGV. CDR3 amino acids: CASSRIGGSYEQYF. Here the CDR3 DNA reads TGTGCCAGCAGTCGGATAGGGGGCTCCTACGAGCAGTACTTC.

A few counts support this clonotype. The chain couples TRBV4-3 to TRBJ2-7, with 9 bases aligning to TRBD1. Unmatched junction bases numbered 7, after V lost 3 bases and J lost 1 base. CDR3 length: 16 amino acids. Germline V gene lookup returns CDR1 LGHNA and CDR2 YSLEER. For the CDR3, the DNA is TGCGCCAGCAGCCAGTACCCGGGACAGGGTTCCTACGAGCAGTACTTC. This codes for CASSQYPGQGSYEQYF.

This chain joins TRBV28 and TRBJ1-5, with D tentatively TRBD1 (6 bases). Germline lookup yields CDR1 MDHEN and CDR2 SYDVKM. The CDR3 covers 15 residues. V was trimmed by 2 bases and J by 6 bases, leaving 14 bases between them. The CDR3 bases are TGTGCCAGCAGTTTAGCTTCAGGGGCAGGTCAGCCCCAGCATTTT. Residues: CASSLASGAGQPQHF.

In its sample, this clonotype was seen a few times. The chain recombines TRBV12-3 or TRBV12-4 with TRBJ1-2, with 7 bases matching TRBD1. The CDR3 spans 19 residues. Trimming took 2 bases from V and 3 from J; bases not matched to a gene: 18. CDR3 coding DNA: TGTGCCAGCAGTTTATCCCTGCGGCAGGGGGACTATGGAGACTATGGCTACACCTTC. The encoded protein is CASSLSLRQGDYGDYGYTF.

This chain joins TRBV7-2 and TRBJ2-7; 8 bases map to TRBD2. The germline V gene encodes CDR1 SGHTA and CDR2 FQGNSA. V dropped 5 bases and J dropped 7; count of bases not matched to a gene: 7. This CDR3 region has 13 residues. The CDR3 sequence is CASSELRLAEQYF. CDR3 in DNA: TGTGCCAGCAGCGAACTAAGACTAGCGGAGCAGTACTTC.

CDR3 sequence reads: CASSSWTGVSYNEQFF. In nucleotides, the CDR3 is TGTGCCAGCAGTTCCTGGACAGGGGTCTCCTACAATGAGCAGTTCTTC. The genes are TRBV28 and TRBJ2-1, with TRBD1 matching over 9 bases. CDR3 length equals 16 residues. With 4 bases clipped from V and 0 bases from J, the junction kept 4 bases outside the gene matches. Germline-derived CDR1 and CDR2 are MDHEN and SYDVKM.

The genes are TRBV5-6 and TRBJ2-7; 9 nucleotides align to TRBD2. Trimming removed 1 base from V and 7 bases from J; junction bases left unmatched: 9. The CDR3 covers 15 residues. Looked up from germline, CDR1 is SGHDT and CDR2 is YYEEEE. The CDR3 DNA reads TGTGCCAGCAGCTTGTTTGGCGGGAGGGAGTTTGAGCAGTACTTC. Translated, it gives CASSLFGGREFEQYF.

In this sample, this clonotype turned up many times. The chain has TRBV11-2 and TRBJ2-1; D is unresolved. V lost 1 base and J lost 4, with 5 bases in between. This CDR3 comprises 13 residues. CDR1 SGHAT and CDR2 FQNNGV come from the germline V gene. DNA of the CDR3: TGTGCCAGCAGCTTAGGCACATACAATGAGCAGTTCTTC. Amino acid sequence: CASSLGTYNEQFF.

Many counts were recorded for this clonotype. The chain recombines TRBV20-1 with TRBJ2-1, with 10 nucleotides matching TRBD2. This CDR3 is 15 amino acids long. CDR1 is DFQATT, CDR2 SNEGSKA, per germline (reference sequence). With 2 bases clipped from V and 4 bases from J, the junction kept 5 bases outside the gene matches. Here the CDR3 reads CSARLAGGLYNEQFF. The CDR3 nucleotides are TGCAGTGCTAGATTAGCGGGGGGCCTTTACAATGAGCAGTTCTTC.

This clonotype has at least ten counts. This chain links TRBV10-3 with TRBJ2-2; D remains unclear. Trimming shortened V by 2 bases and J by 1 base, and 2 bases separated the two germline ends. Germline CDR1 reads ENHRY; CDR2 reads SYGVKD. There are 13 residues in the CDR3. DNA for the CDR3: TGTGCCATCAGTGAGGTGAACACCGGGGAGCTGTTTTTT. This translates into CAISEVNTGELFF.

The sample holds a few counts of this clonotype. The chain combines TRBV20-1 with TRBJ2-3, with D tentatively TRBD1 (5 bases). V was clipped by 5 bases and J by 2 bases, with 11 bases between them. Germline CDR1 DFQATT, CDR2 SNEGSKA (reference sequence). The CDR3 is 13 residues long. CDR3 bases: TGCAGTGCTGGACAACTAACCACAGATACGCAGTATTTT. The encoded protein is CSAGQLTTDTQYF.

The chain has TRBV3-1 and TRBJ2-1; 8 bases line up with TRBD2. This CDR3 contains 16 residues. The germline gives CDR1 LGHDT, CDR2 YNNKEL (reference sequence). The V segment lost 3 bases and the J segment 4 bases; nucleotides outside the gene matches: 8. The CDR3: CASSQRPGGPYNEQFF. The CDR3 nucleotides read TGTGCCAGCAGCCAGCGACCGGGGGGGCCTTACAATGAGCAGTTCTTC.

This chain links TRBV6-2 or TRBV6-3 with TRBJ2-7, with D uncertain. The germline V and J ends were trimmed by 0 bases and 2 bases, with 11 bases remaining between them. The germline gives CDR1 MNHEY, CDR2 SVGEGT. The CDR3 loop spans 15 amino acids. The CDR3 DNA reads as TGTGCCAGCAGTTACTCCCGGGCCTCCACCTACGAGCAGTACTTC. This sequence encodes CASSYSRASTYEQYF.

The J gene is TRBJ2-5, the V gene TRBV28; 8 bases align to TRBD1. CDR1 is MDHEN and CDR2 is SYDVKM in the germline V gene. The CDR3 sequence is 16 residues long. V trimming: 5 bases; J trimming: 2 bases; junction bases outside the gene matches: 10. CDR3 DNA: TGTGCCAGCAGTATCCTACCGAACAGGGGGCAAGAGACCCAGTACTTC. The encoded protein is CASSILPNRGQETQYF.